One sample yielded the 22 T cell receptor beta chains listed below, sequenced in a study of blood T cell repertoires in COVID-19. Data came from immunoSEQ multiplex PCR; TCRdb stores just in-frame clones and leaves some out. The sample lists 60,000 to 90,000 clones, 80% to 90% occurring once. Input material: peripheral blood. The source of these receptors is a man in his 60s with COVID-19, enrolled during active disease.

This sequence joins TRBV9 and TRBJ1-1, with 9 bases identical to TRBD1. This CDR3 comprises 17 residues. V trimming: 2 bases; J trimming: 4 bases; junction bases outside the gene matches: 12. The germline V gene encodes CDR1 SGDLS and CDR2 YYNGEE. CDR3 protein: CASSVQAGQGYGTEAFF. In DNA form, the CDR3 reads TGTGCCAGCAGCGTCCAGGCGGGACAGGGATACGGCACTGAAGCTTTCTTT.

The chain employs TRBV5-1 and TRBJ2-2; 7 bases fit TRBD2. J was trimmed by 5 bases and V by 0 bases; bases with no gene match: 7. From germline, CDR1 is SGHRS and CDR2 YFSETQ. This CDR3 is built from 16 residues. CDR3 bases: TGCGCCAGCAGCTTGGAGCCGACTAGCCAAACCGGGGAGCTGTTTTTT. Translation gives CASSLEPTSQTGELFF.

V and J are TRBV24-1 and TRBJ1-4, with D perhaps matching TRBD1 (5 bases). The germline CDR1 and CDR2 sequences are KGHDR and SFDVKD. The CDR3 is made up of 15 amino acids. Trimming cost V 5 bases and J 0 bases, with 9 bases left between them. CDR3 amino acids: CATSGPGTTNEKLFF. The CDR3 region has the DNA TGTGCCACCAGTGGGCCAGGGACAACTAATGAAAAACTGTTTTTT.

The V and J genes are TRBV3-1 (or the pseudogene TRBV3-2) and TRBJ2-7; 13 bases are shared with TRBD2. In germline, CDR1 is LGHDT, CDR2 YNNKEL (reference sequence). The ends lost 1 base at V and 6 bases at J; junction bases unmatched: 9. This CDR3 is built from 17 residues. The CDR3 region is CASSQGTGTSGIGEQYF. CDR3 DNA: TGTGCCAGCAGCCAAGGAACCGGGACTAGCGGGATCGGCGAGCAGTACTTC.

The CDR3 bases are TGTGCCAGTAGCCGTGGGACAGTGATGATCTCTAACTATGGCTACACCTTC. This translates into CASSRGTVMISNYGYTF. The chain joins TRBV19 to TRBJ1-2; 7 bases are shared with TRBD1. Germline V gene lookup returns CDR1 LNHDA and CDR2 SQIVND (reference sequence). This CDR3 is built from 17 residues. The V segment lost 6 bases and the J segment 0 bases; nucleotides outside the gene matches: 13.

This clone has more than one count but fewer than ten. The chain has TRBV29-1 and TRBJ1-4, with D possibly being TRBD1 (6 bases). The CDR3 spans 13 residues. Germline CDR1 is SQVTM and CDR2 is ANQGSEA. Trimming removed 5 bases from V and 8 bases from J, with 15 bases in between. The CDR3 bases are TGCAGCGTTCTCTCAGGGGACGGGGAAAAACTGTTTTTT. This translates into CSVLSGDGEKLFF.

The chain uses TRBV14 and TRBJ1-2, with D possibly matching TRBD1 (5 bases). The CDR3 consists of 14 residues. The V gene lost 0 bases and the J gene lost 8 bases, with 13 bases spanning the gap. Germline-derived CDR1 and CDR2 are SGHDN and FVKESK. CDR3 amino acids: CASSQEGAGWGYTF. As DNA, the CDR3 is TGTGCCAGCAGCCAAGAAGGGGCAGGCTGGGGCTACACCTTC. Full variable domain (missing parts from reference TRBV14 and TRBJ1-2): EAGVTQFPSHSVIEKGQTVTLRCDPISGHDNLYWYRRVMGKEIKFLLHFVKESKQDESGMPNNRFLAERTGGTYSTLKVQPAELEDSGVYFCASSQEGAGWGYTFGSGTRLTVV.

Only a few counts were recorded for this clone. The rearrangement links TRBV10-3 to TRBJ2-7, with 12 bases matching TRBD2. From germline, CDR1 is ENHRY and CDR2 SYGVKD. With V trimmed by 5 bases and J by 0 bases, 2 bases remained unmatched. The CDR3 runs 15 residues. The CDR3 region is CAISTSGGTSYEQYF. The CDR3 coding sequence is TGTGCCATCAGTACTAGCGGGGGGACCTCCTACGAGCAGTACTTC.

The chain is built from TRBV10-2 and TRBJ2-3; D is ambiguous. This CDR3 has 16 amino acids. V was pared by 3 bases and J by 5 bases, with 18 bases between. Germline loops: CDR1 WSHSY, CDR2 SAAADI. DNA for the CDR3: TGCGCCAGCAGTGACCCGGCTCTACCAAGAGGAGATACGCAGTATTTT. Translated, it gives CASSDPALPRGDTQYF.

This clone has only a few counts. The chain links TRBV29-1 to TRBJ1-1; D not certain. The germline V gene encodes CDR1 SQVTM and CDR2 ANQGSEA. The CDR3 spans 10 residues. V lost 6 bases, J lost 4 bases, and 6 bases lay in between. CDR3 sequence reads: CSVYITEAFF. CDR3 bases: TGCAGCGTGTATATCACTGAAGCTTTCTTT.

This clone was seen just once. The chain couples TRBV11-2 to TRBJ2-3, with no clear D. V lost 5 bases to trimming and J lost 0 bases, with 6 bases between them. Germline CDR1 SGHAT, CDR2 FQNNGV. The CDR3 is made up of 13 amino acids. CDR3 DNA sequence: TGTGCCAGCAGCCTTCCTAGCACAGATACGCAGTATTTT. Translating gives CASSLPSTDTQYF.

The chain is built from TRBV2 and TRBJ1-6; 8 nucleotides agree with TRBD1. This CDR3 has 19 amino acids. Unmatched junction bases numbered 13, after V lost 6 bases and J lost 0 bases. The germline V gene encodes CDR1 SNHLY and CDR2 FYNNEI. The CDR3 sequence is CASSAADRGESSYNSPLHF. The CDR3 DNA follows: TGTGCCAGCAGCGCTGCTGACAGGGGCGAGAGCTCCTATAATTCACCCCTCCACTTT. The complete variable domain, with remaining parts taken from reference TRBV2 and TRBJ1-6, reads EPEVTQTPSHQVTQMGQEVILRCVPISNHLYFYWYRQILGQKVEFLVSFYNNEISEKSEIFDDQFSVERPDGSNFTLKIRSTKLEDSAMYFCASSAADRGESSYNSPLHFGNGTRLTVT.

The chain is built from TRBV6-6 and TRBJ2-1, with 11 nucleotides matching TRBD1. Germline V lookup: CDR1 MNHNY, CDR2 SVGAGI (reference sequence). V shed 4 bases and J 8 bases; nucleotides not matched to a gene: 7. The CDR3 consists of 15 residues. The CDR3: CASSWQGQGVDEQFF. In nucleotides, the CDR3 is TGTGCCAGCAGTTGGCAGGGACAGGGGGTCGATGAGCAGTTCTTC.

V usage is TRBV15 and J usage is TRBJ2-2, with D possibly TRBD1 on 5 matching bases. V shed 0 bases and J shed 0 bases, with 5 bases lying between them. Looked up from germline, CDR1 is LNHNV and CDR2 is YYDKDF (reference sequence). This CDR3 is built from 15 residues. In DNA, the CDR3 is TGTGCCACCAGCAGAGACAGGGCGAACACCGGGGAGCTGTTTTTT. Translating gives CATSRDRANTGELFF.

This chain uses TRBV5-1 with TRBJ2-3, with 8 bases that match TRBD1. The CDR3 consists of 15 residues. Germline V gene lookup returns CDR1 SGHRS and CDR2 YFSETQ. Unmatched junction bases numbered 11, after V lost 0 bases and J lost 11 bases. Here the CDR3 DNA reads TGCGCCAGCAGCTTGGCGACAGGGGATCTTGGGAAGCAGTATTTT. Residues: CASSLATGDLGKQYF.

The chain employs TRBV2 and TRBJ2-2, with D possibly being TRBD2 (5 bases). The germline gives CDR1 SNHLY, CDR2 FYNNEI. There are 15 residues in the CDR3. The V end was cut by 4 bases, the J end by 2 bases, with 11 bases between. CDR3 protein: CASSALAINTGELFF. CDR3 nucleotide sequence: TGTGCCAGCAGTGCTCTAGCTATTAACACCGGGGAGCTGTTTTTT. The whole variable domain, filled in from reference TRBV2 and TRBJ2-2, reads EPEVTQTPSHQVTQMGQEVILRCVPISNHLYFYWYRQILGQKVEFLVSFYNNEISEKSEIFDDQFSVERPDGSNFTLKIRSTKLEDSAMYFCASSALAINTGELFFGEGSRLTVL.

The rearrangement uses TRBV6-5 and TRBJ1-2; the D gene is possibly TRBD1 (6 bases). This CDR3 is 14 amino acids long. The ends were cut back, 5 bases at V and 12 bases at J, with 22 bases in the middle. Germline V gives CDR1 MNHEY, CDR2 SVGAGI. CDR3 region: CASSTPGRDGDNTF. The CDR3 nucleotides read TGTGCCAGCAGTACGCCCGGGAGGGATGGGGACAACACCTTC.

CDR3 sequence (DNA): TGTGCCAGCAGCCAACTCGGCACAGATACGCAGTATTTT. It specifies CASSQLGTDTQYF. The chain employs TRBV3-1 (or the pseudogene TRBV3-2) and TRBJ2-3; D remains ambiguous. The CDR3 covers 13 residues. The V gene lost 2 bases and the J gene lost 1 base, with 4 bases spanning the gap. The germline CDR1 and CDR2 sequences are LGHDT and YNNKEL (reference sequence).

The rearrangement joins TRBV2 to TRBJ1-6; D possibly corresponds to TRBD1 (5 bases). This CDR3 has 16 amino acids. Per germline, CDR1 SNHLY and CDR2 FYNNEI. V dropped 0 bases and J dropped 5 bases, with 11 bases sitting between them. CDR3: CASSEATPGNNSPLHF. CDR3 bases: TGTGCCAGCAGTGAAGCGACCCCAGGGAATAATTCACCCCTCCACTTT.

In its sample, this clone was seen once. The J gene is TRBJ2-2, the V gene TRBV12-5; TRBD2 agrees at 9 bases. CDR3 length: 16 amino acids. Per the germline V gene, CDR1 is LGHNT and CDR2 is FRNRAP. The ends lost 6 bases at V and 3 bases at J; junction bases unmatched: 8. This CDR3 reads CASGLSGSTDTGELFF. CDR3 coding DNA: TGTGCTAGTGGCCTTAGCGGGAGCACCGACACCGGGGAGCTGTTTTTT.

In this sample, this clone turned up once. The V and J genes are TRBV6-5 and TRBJ1-4; the D gene is possibly TRBD1 (5 bases). V lost 5 bases to trimming and J lost 8 bases, with 15 bases between them. There are 14 residues in the CDR3. The germline CDR1 and CDR2 sequences are MNHEY and SVGAGI. This CDR3 reads CASSLQDPGEKLFF. For the CDR3, the DNA is TGTGCCAGCAGTCTACAGGATCCAGGGGAAAAACTGTTTTTT.

This chain links TRBV14 with TRBJ1-1; no definite D call. This CDR3 is built from 12 residues. V was clipped by 3 bases and J by 6 bases, with 8 bases between them. Germline values: CDR1 SGHDN, CDR2 FVKESK. In DNA form, the CDR3 reads TGTGCCAGCAGCCATGGAGGGCCTGAAGCTTTCTTT. Translating it yields CASSHGGPEAFF.